The sample holds a few counts of the clone carrying this TCR beta chain. Germline V CDR1 and CDR2: SGHRS, YFSETQ. The trim removed 4 bases at V and 3 bases at J, leaving 9 bases unmatched. The CDR3 loop spans 15 amino acids. Original handling: Amplification with reference gene primers provided the estimates of nucleated cell counts. The table came from immunoSEQ multiplex PCR; TCRdb's copy has only in-frame clones and leaves some out. V, J and clone size were drawn from that table, and D and trimming were deduced from the DNA. The data show fewer than 110,000 clones, around four fifths seen once. The sample is drawn from a study of blood T cell repertoires in COVID-19. Study context: COVID-19 samples, acute and convalescent, were from the United States, Italy and Spain. Nucleic acid was either cDNA or gDNA, and it came from T cells, B-cell-depleted T cells, or PBMCs.

The TCR was taken from a human donor in a cohort sampled during active COVID-19. Specimen: peripheral blood. The chain employs TRBV5-1 and TRBJ2-7; 8 bases align to TRBD2. The CDR3 sequence: CASSVTAGGVYEQYF. The DNA of the CDR3 is TGCGCCAGCAGCGTTACAGCCGGGGGGGTCTACGAGCAGTACTTC. Full variable domain (missing parts from reference TRBV5-1 and TRBJ2-7): KAGVTQTPRYLIKTRGQQVTLSCSPISGHRSVSWYQQTPGQGLQFLFEYFSETQRNKGNFPGRFSGRQFSNSRSEMNVSTLELGDSALYLCASSVTAGGVYEQYFGPGTRLTVT.